This TCR beta chain was recovered during a study of T cell repertoires in urothelial bladder cancer (dated by TCRdb to the late 2010s). In the study overall: Of the approximately 12 resected lesions, three were clinical stage cT0, three were cTa, three were cT1 and three were cT2 or greater. TCR repertoire clonality in bladder tumors was compared with TCR repertoire clonality in benign bladder inflammation. A total of around 12 patients who had bladder lesions and were undergoing transurethral resection were prospectively identified. A total of roughly 12 resected bladder lesions, made up of urothelial carcinoma (UC+) and benign (UC-) specimens, were studied.

The TCR beta chain CDR3 region was sequenced with the immunoSEQ assay. In the source study's methods: For every specimen, the T-cell fraction, clonal dominance and maximum TCR clone frequency were calculated. In TCRdb, the immuneACCESS table is reduced to in-frame sequences with V and J assigned. These tables do not hold every clone; where another copy was compared, an unresolved V gene accounts for under half, and the others remain unexplained. Clone size and the V and J calls come from that table; the DNA yielded D and trimming. This sample holds about 11,000 clones; roughly 72% were observed only once. The leading ten clones occupy approximately 7% of the sample. Resected bladder lesions that lacked urothelial carcinoma were classed as benign (UC-) specimens. Specimens of bladder lesions were obtained during transurethral resection and kept at -80C. From bladder specimens obtained at transurethral resection, DNA was extracted.

The investigation overall reported the following: Fewer T cells were found in urothelial carcinoma specimens than in benign specimens, with medians of about 5,000 and 25,000, respectively. The median percentage of tumor infiltrating lymphocytes was 1.5% to 2.5% in carcinoma specimens and approximately 11% in benign specimens. In carcinoma specimens, one T-cell clone made up as much as 17% of infiltrating lymphocytes, versus about 2% in benign specimens.

For this clone: Its target antigen remains unknown. Base qualities are not at hand, and no much larger clone is one base apart.

The sequence was collected from a human donor with a benign inflammatory bladder lesion. The sample taken for sequencing was tumor-infiltrating cells from bladder cancer.

The CDR3 amino acid sequence is: CASSPRLADGSPLHF. The nucleotide sequence reads as follows: TGTGCCAGCTCACCACGGTTAGCGGACGGGTCACCCCTCCACTTT. Recombination connected TRBV18 to TRBJ1-6; the D gene assignment is ambiguous. CDR1 and CDR2, per the germline V gene, are KGHSH and LQKENI. V and J are truncated by 1 base and 10 bases respectively, leaving an intervening sequence of 14 bases. The CDR3 starts with the cysteine, ends with the phenylalanine, and has 15 residues. The sequence is cut down to CDR3 DNA, 45 bases in frame from base 1.